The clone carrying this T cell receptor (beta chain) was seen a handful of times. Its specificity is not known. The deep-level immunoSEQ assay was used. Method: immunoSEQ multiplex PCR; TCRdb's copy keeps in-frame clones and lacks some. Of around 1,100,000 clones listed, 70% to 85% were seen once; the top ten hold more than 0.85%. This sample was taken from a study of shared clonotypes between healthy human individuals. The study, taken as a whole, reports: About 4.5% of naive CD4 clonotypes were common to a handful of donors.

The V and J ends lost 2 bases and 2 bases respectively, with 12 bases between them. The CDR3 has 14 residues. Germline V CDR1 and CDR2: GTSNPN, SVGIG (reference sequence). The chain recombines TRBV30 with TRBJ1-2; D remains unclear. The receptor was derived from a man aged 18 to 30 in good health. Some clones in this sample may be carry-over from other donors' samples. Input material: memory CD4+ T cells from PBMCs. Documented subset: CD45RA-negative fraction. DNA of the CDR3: TGTGCCTGGAGTAAAACGACACGAAACTATGGCTACACCTTC. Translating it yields CAWSKTTRNYGYTF.